This T cell receptor (beta chain) appears in the sequencing data of a study of cytomegalovirus exposure and HLA in healthy donors. Overall study findings and caveats: For presence/absence analyses, sequencing depth was assumed to be roughly uniform across donors.

In regard to this clone: What it binds is unknown.

The CDR3 runs 17 residues. The germline V gene encodes CDR1 MDHEN and CDR2 SYDVKM. The V gene end was trimmed by 5 bases and the J gene end by 0 bases; junction bases not matched to a gene: 10. Use of 60 Vbeta and 13 Jbeta primers characterized the PCR. Sequenced by immunoSEQ multiplex PCR; TCRdb stores in-frame clones only, minus some. The sample includes roughly 100,000 clones, roughly two thirds of them seen just once. This TCR was recovered from a woman aged 45 to 65 in good health and CMV-seropositive. The genes are TRBV28 and TRBJ1-3; 7 nucleotides line up with TRBD1. Sequences were obtained from PBMCs. The CDR3: CASSRGTVVLSGNTIYF. The CDR3, as DNA: TGTGCCAGCAGTAGAGGGACAGTAGTACTCTCTGGAAACACCATATATTTT.